The clone carrying this T cell receptor beta chain was counted a few times. The antigen remains unidentified. The sample comes from a study of shared clonotypes between healthy human individuals. Trimming took 4 bases from V and 7 from J; bases not matched to a gene: 8. CDR3 length: 15 amino acids. The germline V gene has CDR1 SGDLS and CDR2 YYNGEE. Donors were healthy HIV-negative adults without recent acute infections or vaccinations. Per the authors' pipeline: Junction-only sequences produced by ImmunoSEQ had no quality scores, so filtering differed. Some clones are missing from TCRdb's copy, which holds only in-frame ones; the method was immunoSEQ multiplex PCR. V and J calls and clone size come straight from that table; D and trimming were deduced from the DNA. The top ten hold roughly an eighth of the sample, which has about 450,000 clones, 79% seen once. Whole-study findings and limits: Among donors, the sharing of clonotypes was expected to be influenced by sequencing depth.

This sequence joins TRBV9 and TRBJ1-4, with 9 bases matching TRBD1. Input material: PBMCs. This receptor was identified in a woman between 35 and 50 years old in good health. Some clones in this sample may be carry-over from other donors' samples. CDR3 sequence (DNA): TGTGCCAGCAGCCCCCCGGGACAGGGCTTTGAAAAACTGTTTTTT. Amino acids: CASSPPGQGFEKLFF.